The 13 T cell receptor beta chains below all came from one sample that was sequenced in a study of tumor and adjacent non-tumor tissue in lung cancer. Three rounds of nested PCR, following a modified ARM-PCR protocol, produced the TCRbeta library. Using its own MiXCR run on the multiplex PCR reads, TCRdb lists one record per CDR3 protein. This sample has about 75,000 distinct CDR3 sequences, with roughly 75% found just once. The template was RNA from unsorted bulk tissue. Distant lung tissue was collected more than 3 cm away from the tumor edge. The material sequenced was distant non-tumor lung tissue. Every receptor here comes from a woman in her forties or fifties with non-small cell lung cancer.

Of note for this clonotype: Mismatch with germline at one junction end may stem from a read error. The V call is TRBV10-3, the J call TRBJ1-2, with D maybe TRBD1 (6 bases). Germline V gives CDR1 ENHRY, CDR2 SYGVKD. The CDR3 runs 13 residues. The CDR3 DNA follows: TGTGCCATCCGGAACAGGGCCCCCTATGGTTACACCTTC. It codes for CAIRNRAPYGYTF.

With regard to this clonotype: The junction does not match germline at one end; this may be a read error. This chain joins TRBV29-1 and TRBJ2-5; possibly TRBD2 for D (5 bases). Germline CDR1 and CDR2: SQVTM and ANQGSEA. The CDR3 consists of 14 residues. CDR3 DNA sequence: TGCAGCCTTGTGCAGGAGGCGTACCAAGAGAGCCAGTACTTC. It codes for CSLVQEAYQESQYF.

About this clonotype: One end of the junction varies from germline; a read error may be responsible. The chain carries TRBV11-2 and TRBJ2-7, with D perhaps TRBD1 (6 bases). The CDR3 consists of 15 residues. Germline V gives CDR1 SGHAT, CDR2 FQNNGV. CDR3 in DNA: TGTGCCAGCAGCTTAGGTGGACAGAGCTCCTACGAGCATTACTTT. Its protein is CASSLGGQSSYEHYF.

In the case of this clonotype: Germline is not matched at one junction end, which may reflect a read error. The gene calls are TRBV29-1 and TRBJ1-5; TRBD1 is a possible D gene (5 bases). From germline, CDR1 is SQVTM and CDR2 ANQGSEA. This CDR3 is 14 amino acids long. For the CDR3, the DNA is TGCAGCGCCTCGTCGGGGGACGGCAATCAGCCCCAATATTTT. This translates into CSASSGDGNQPQYF.

Notes on this clonotype: A much larger clone sits a single nucleotide away, making a read error possible. The genes are TRBV28 and TRBJ1-3; D is possibly TRBD1 (5 bases). This CDR3 is 14 amino acids long. Germline lookup yields CDR1 MDHEN and CDR2 SYDVKM. Trimming took off 4 bases at V and 2 bases at J, with 9 bases between the two ends. CDR3 region: CASSWGRPGNTIYF. CDR3 DNA sequence: TGTGCCAGCAGTTGGGGACGGCCTGGAAACACCATATATTTT. Together with reference TRBV28 and TRBJ1-3, the CDR3 gives the full variable domain: DVKVTQSSRYLVKRTGEKVFLECVQDMDHENMFWYRQDPGLGLRLIYFSYDVKMKEKGDIPEGYSVSREKKERFSLILESASTNQTSMYLCASSWGRPGNTIYFGEGSWLTVV.

Turning to this clonotype: Sequence at one end of the junction differs from germline and may be a read error. The chain couples TRBV6-1 to TRBJ2-7; D uncertain. Germline V gene sequence: CDR1 MNHNS, CDR2 SASEGT. The CDR3 is 13 residues long. The CDR3 spells CASSWNSNYEQYF. The CDR3 nucleotides read TGTGCCAGCAGCTGGAACTCGAACTACGAACAGTACTTC.

On this clonotype itself: A much more abundant neighbour one base away suggests this may be a read error. The rearrangement uses TRBV10-1 and TRBJ1-1; D is perhaps TRBD1 (6 bases). The CDR3 loop spans 13 amino acids. Germline CDR1 reads WNHNN; CDR2 reads SYGVQD (reference sequence). The germline V and J ends were trimmed by 6 bases and 3 bases, with 11 bases remaining between them. The CDR3 DNA follows: TGCGCCAGCAGGGACAACAGGGACACTGAAGCTTTCTTT. Amino acid sequence: CASRDNRDTEAFF.

Comment on this clonotype: Its ends do not fully match the called genes, so a read error is possible. This chain joins TRBV20-1 and TRBJ2-3, with D possibly matching TRBD2 (5 bases). CDR3 length: 14 residues. Germline-derived CDR1 and CDR2 are DFQATT and SNEGSKA (reference sequence). CDR3 in amino acids: CSGAGGLTMDRQYF. CDR3 nucleotide sequence: TGCAGTGGGGCGGGCGGGCTGACGATGGATAGGCAGTATTTT.

As for this clonotype: Given a much more abundant clone one base away, this may be a read error. The rearrangement joins TRBV12-3 or TRBV12-4 to TRBJ1-5; no reliable D call. V was pared by 3 bases and J by 6 bases, with 12 bases between. The CDR3 consists of 14 residues. The CDR3 DNA follows: TGTGCCAGCAGTTTGGGTATTAGGAGTCAGCCCCAGCATTTT. As protein: CASSLGIRSQPQHF.

This clonotype was seen a handful of times. The rearrangement uses TRBV25-1 and TRBJ2-7; tentative D call: TRBD2 (5 bases). The germline V and J ends were trimmed by 5 bases and 7 bases, with 9 bases remaining between them. The length of the CDR3 is 11 residues. The germline V gene encodes CDR1 MGHDK and CDR2 SYGVNS. CDR3 sequence reads: CASSLEREQYF. The DNA of the CDR3 is TGTGCCAGCAGTCTCGAGCGGGAGCAGTACTTC.

With respect to this clonotype: Because it lacks the conserved phenylalanine or tryptophan at the end, this CDR3 is likely a read error. Because the CDR3's place on the DNA is in doubt, the DNA is left out and the CDR3 is given as listed by TCRdb. The chain links TRBV28 to TRBJ1-2. The CDR3 has 12 amino acids, counting both end residues. CDR1 is MDHEN, CDR2 SYDVKM, per germline. The CDR3: CASTGPLGGYIS.

Points on this clonotype: A clone one base away is much larger, so this may be a read error. CDR3 coding DNA: TGTGCCAACAGCCAAGCAGGGGTCGGCTTCGAGCAGTACTTC. Translating gives CANSQAGVGFEQYF. The chain has TRBV28 and TRBJ2-7, with D possibly TRBD1 on 6 matching bases. The CDR3 sequence is 14 residues long. The V and J ends lost 10 bases and 6 bases respectively, with 22 bases between them. The germline gives CDR1 MDHEN, CDR2 SYDVKM.

This clonotype has ten or more counts. This may arise from a read error, as a much more abundant clone is one base away. This rearrangement joins TRBV4-1 to TRBJ1-4; D gene unclear. The CDR3 contains 15 residues. Looked up from germline, CDR1 is MGHRA and CDR2 is YSYEKL. V lost 7 bases and J 2 bases, leaving 14 bases between the germline ends. CDR3: CASNRQSPTNEKLFF. The CDR3 bases are TGCGCCAGCAACCGTCAGTCACCGACTAATGAAAAACTGTTTTTT.